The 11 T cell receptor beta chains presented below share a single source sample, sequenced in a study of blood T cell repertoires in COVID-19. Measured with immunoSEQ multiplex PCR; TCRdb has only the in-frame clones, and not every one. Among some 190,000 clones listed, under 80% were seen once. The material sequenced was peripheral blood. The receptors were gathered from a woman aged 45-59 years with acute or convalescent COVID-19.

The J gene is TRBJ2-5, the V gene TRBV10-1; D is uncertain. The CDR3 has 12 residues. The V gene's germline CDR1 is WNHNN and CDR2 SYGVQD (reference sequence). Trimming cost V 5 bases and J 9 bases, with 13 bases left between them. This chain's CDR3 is CASSFTDRAQYF. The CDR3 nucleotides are TGCGCCAGCAGTTTCACCGATCGGGCCCAGTACTTC.

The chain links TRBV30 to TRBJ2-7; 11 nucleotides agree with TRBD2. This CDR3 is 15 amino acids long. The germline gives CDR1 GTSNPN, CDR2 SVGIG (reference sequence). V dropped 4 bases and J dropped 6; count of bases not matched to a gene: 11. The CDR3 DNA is TGTGCCTGGAAGTGGGTAGCGGGAGGGCCGGGCGAGCAGTACTTC. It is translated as CAWKWVAGGPGEQYF.

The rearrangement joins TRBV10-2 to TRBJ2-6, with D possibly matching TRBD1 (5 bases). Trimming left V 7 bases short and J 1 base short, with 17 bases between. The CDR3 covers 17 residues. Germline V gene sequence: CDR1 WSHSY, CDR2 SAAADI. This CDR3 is CASKVRAGLSGANVLTF. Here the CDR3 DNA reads TGCGCCAGCAAAGTCCGGGCAGGGCTGTCTGGGGCCAACGTCCTGACTTTC.

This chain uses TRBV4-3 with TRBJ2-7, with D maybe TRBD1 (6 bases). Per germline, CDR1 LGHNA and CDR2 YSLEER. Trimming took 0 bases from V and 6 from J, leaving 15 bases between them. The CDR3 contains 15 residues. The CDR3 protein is CASSQERGIVSEQYF. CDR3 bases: TGCGCCAGCAGCCAAGAGAGGGGGATAGTTTCCGAGCAGTACTTC.

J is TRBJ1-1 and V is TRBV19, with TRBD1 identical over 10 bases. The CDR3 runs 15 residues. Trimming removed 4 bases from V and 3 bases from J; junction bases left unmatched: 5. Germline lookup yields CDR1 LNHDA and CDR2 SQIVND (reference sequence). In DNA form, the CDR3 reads TGTGCCAGTAGTACTACCGGACAGGGGGACACTGAAGCTTTCTTT. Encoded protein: CASSTTGQGDTEAFF.

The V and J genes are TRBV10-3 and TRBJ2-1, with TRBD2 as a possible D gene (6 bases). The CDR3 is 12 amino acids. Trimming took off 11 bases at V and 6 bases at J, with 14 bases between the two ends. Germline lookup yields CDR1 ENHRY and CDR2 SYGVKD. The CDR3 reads CALLGTRNEQFF. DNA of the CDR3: TGTGCCCTTTTAGGGACTCGCAATGAGCAGTTCTTC.

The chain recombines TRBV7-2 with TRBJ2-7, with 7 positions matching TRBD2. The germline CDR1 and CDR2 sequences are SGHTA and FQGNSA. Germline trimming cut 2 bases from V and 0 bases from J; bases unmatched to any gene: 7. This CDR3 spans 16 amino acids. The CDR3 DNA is TGTGCCAGCAGCTTACAACCGGGAGGCTACTCCTACGAGCAGTACTTC. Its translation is CASSLQPGGYSYEQYF.

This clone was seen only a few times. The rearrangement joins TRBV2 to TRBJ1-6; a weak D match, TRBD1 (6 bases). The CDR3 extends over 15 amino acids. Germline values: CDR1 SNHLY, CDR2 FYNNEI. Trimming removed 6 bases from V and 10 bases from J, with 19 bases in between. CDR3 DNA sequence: TGTGCCAGCAGACTAGCGGCTACAGGGTCATCACCCCTCCACTTT. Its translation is CASRLAATGSSPLHF.

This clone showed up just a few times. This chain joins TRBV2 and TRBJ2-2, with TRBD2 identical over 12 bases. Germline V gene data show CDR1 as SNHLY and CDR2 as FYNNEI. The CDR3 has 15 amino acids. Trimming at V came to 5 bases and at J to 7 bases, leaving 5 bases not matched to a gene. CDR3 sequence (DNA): TGTGCCAGCAGTAGGACTAGCGGGATCGGCGGGGAGCTGTTTTTT. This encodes CASSRTSGIGGELFF.

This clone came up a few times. The CDR3 DNA reads as TGTGCCAGTAAAAAACTACCGGCGGATACGCAGTATTTT. This codes for CASKKLPADTQYF. The chain combines TRBV19 with TRBJ2-3; no clear D. Germline loops: CDR1 LNHDA, CDR2 SQIVND (reference sequence). The length of the CDR3 is 13 residues. V was cut by 7 bases and J by 6 bases, with 14 bases left in between.

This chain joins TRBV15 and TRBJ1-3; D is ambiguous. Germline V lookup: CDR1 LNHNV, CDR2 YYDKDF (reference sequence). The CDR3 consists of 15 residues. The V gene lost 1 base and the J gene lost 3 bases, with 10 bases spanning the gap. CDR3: CATSRVQAFGNTIYF. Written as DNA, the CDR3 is TGTGCCACCAGCAGAGTTCAAGCATTTGGAAACACCATATATTTT.